This TCR beta chain was sequenced in a study of cytomegalovirus exposure and HLA in healthy donors. Generated by immunoSEQ multiplex PCR, the TCRdb table keeps only in-frame clones and is missing some. The sample holds more than 50,000 clones, around 94% seen once. The V end was cut by 3 bases, the J end by 2 bases, with 11 bases between. This CDR3 is built from 14 residues. The germline V gene encodes CDR1 SGHTA and CDR2 FQGNSA. In the case of this clone: Its specificity is unknown.

Study-level points and caveats: The TCR clusters that emerged in the first cohort tended, a later analysis found, to co-occur in the approximately 120 validation repertoires. A list of roughly 160 TCR beta chains associated with cytomegalovirus was given. Rarity marked most TCR sequences, yet some public TCRs occurred in many donors.

Material for sequencing was PBMCs. The sequence derives from a young man in good health and CMV-seronegative. The chain uses TRBV7-2 and TRBJ2-7, with D possibly TRBD2 on 6 matching bases. The CDR3 coding sequence is TGTGCCAGCAGCTTTTCGGGACTTACCTACGAGCAGTACTTC. Amino acid sequence: CASSFSGLTYEQYF.